This T cell receptor (beta chain) is drawn from a study of blood T cell repertoires in COVID-19. Study as a whole: The study drew acute and convalescent COVID-19 samples from the United States, Italy and Spain. T cells, B-cell-depleted T cells, or PBMCs supplied cDNA or gDNA.

Some clones are missing from TCRdb's copy, which holds only in-frame ones; the method was immunoSEQ multiplex PCR. The repertoire consists of about 150,000 clones, with roughly nine tenths occurring once and the leading ten covering more than 2%. V lost 0 bases and J lost 3; bases outside the gene matches: 2. Germline CDR1 KGHSH, CDR2 LQKENI. There are 15 residues in the CDR3. Source material: peripheral blood. The chain employs TRBV18 and TRBJ2-1, with 7 bases matching TRBD1. This TCR was sampled from a woman in her 70s with acute or convalescent COVID-19. Here the CDR3 DNA reads TGTGCCAGCTCACCACCCGGGACAGTCTACAATGAGCAGTTCTTC. As protein: CASSPPGTVYNEQFF.